The 29 T cell receptor beta chains in this list originate from one sample, sequenced in a study of cytomegalovirus exposure and HLA in healthy donors. PCR involved 60 Vbeta and 13 Jbeta primers. This table comes from immunoSEQ multiplex PCR, and its TCRdb copy is limited to in-frame clones, with some not included. In the table there are about 150,000 clones, 60% to 80% of which are singletons. Sequencing used PBMCs. The receptors shown here come from a male donor in good health and CMV-seronegative.

The rearrangement uses TRBV6-6 and TRBJ1-2; D unclear. Germline lookup yields CDR1 MNHNY and CDR2 SVGAGI (reference sequence). This CDR3 is 12 amino acids long. V lost 5 bases and J 7 bases, leaving 11 bases between the germline ends. The CDR3 protein is CASSLGSGGYTF. The CDR3 bases are TGTGCCAGCAGTCTGGGCAGTGGTGGCTACACCTTC.

This rearrangement joins TRBV5-4 to TRBJ2-5, with no clear D. The CDR3 covers 12 residues. With 2 bases removed from V and 5 bases from J, the gap between germline ends came to 7 bases. The germline CDR1 and CDR2 sequences are SGHNT and YYREEE (reference sequence). CDR3 sequence: CASSLVQETQYF. CDR3 in DNA: TGTGCCAGCAGCTTAGTGCAGGAGACCCAGTACTTC.

The chain recombines TRBV7-9 with TRBJ1-2, with TRBD1 identical over 12 bases. Germline-derived CDR1 and CDR2 are SEHNR and FQNEAQ (reference sequence). CDR3 size: 17 residues. Trimming at V came to 2 bases and at J to 7 bases, leaving 11 bases not matched to a gene. The CDR3: CASSLFRGGQGAFGYTF. The DNA for the CDR3 is TGTGCCAGCAGCTTATTTCGCGGGGGACAGGGGGCGTTTGGCTACACCTTC.

J is TRBJ2-1 and V is TRBV19; D possibly corresponds to TRBD2 (6 bases). CDR1 LNHDA and CDR2 SQIVND come from the germline V gene (reference sequence). V was clipped by 9 bases and J by 0 bases, with 9 bases between them. This CDR3 contains 13 residues. CDR3 nucleotide sequence: TGTGCCAGCGGGAGTGACTCCTACAATGAGCAGTTCTTC. Its protein product is CASGSDSYNEQFF.

The chain couples TRBV7-2 to TRBJ1-2, with no clear D. CDR1 and CDR2 (germline): SGHTA, FQGNSA. The V gene lost 3 bases and the J gene lost 8 bases, with 13 bases spanning the gap. The CDR3 spans 13 residues. The CDR3 bases are TGTGCCAGCAGCTTTGGATCAGGATCGGGCTACACCTTC. Translation gives CASSFGSGSGYTF.

The gene calls are TRBV6-5 and TRBJ2-3, with a weak D call TRBD1 (5 bases). Germline V gene sequence: CDR1 MNHEY, CDR2 SVGAGI. Trimming shortened V by 7 bases and J by 0 bases, and 5 bases separated the two germline ends. The CDR3 totals 12 residues. CDR3 nucleotide sequence: TGTGCCAGCAAGGGGAGCACAGATACGCAGTATTTT. This sequence encodes CASKGSTDTQYF.

This clone has a single count. This chain joins TRBV7-9 and TRBJ1-2; the D gene is possibly TRBD1 (5 bases). V lost 5 bases, J lost 8 bases, and 15 bases lay in between. This CDR3 region has 13 residues. Germline-derived CDR1 and CDR2 are SEHNR and FQNEAQ (reference sequence). DNA of the CDR3: TGTGCCAGCAGCCCGGGGACTCTGGGGGGCTACACCTTC. As protein: CASSPGTLGGYTF. The full variable domain, in which reference TRBV7-9 and TRBJ1-2 provide the parts outside the CDR3, is DTGVSQNPRHKITKRGQNVTFRCDPISEHNRLYWYRQTLGQGPEFLTYFQNEAQLEKSRLLSDRFSAERPKGSFSTLEIQRTEQGDSAMYLCASSPGTLGGYTFGSGTRLTVV.

In this sample, this clone turned up a few times. The gene calls are TRBV6-5 and TRBJ1-6, with unresolved D. Between the trimmed V and J ends, which lost 3 bases and 7 bases, there was a span of 10 bases. Germline V CDR1 and CDR2: MNHEY, SVGAGI. This CDR3 spans 14 amino acids. CDR3 loop: CASSYSEGNSPLHF. Written as DNA, the CDR3 is TGTGCCAGCAGTTATAGTGAGGGAAATTCACCCCTCCACTTT.

The chain carries TRBV29-1 and TRBJ2-1; possible D gene TRBD2, 6 bases. The CDR3 length is 13 residues. Germline V CDR1 and CDR2: SQVTM, ANQGSEA. The germline V and J ends were trimmed by 7 bases and 8 bases, with 18 bases remaining between them. The CDR3 sequence: CSAQDRDFHEQFF. DNA for the CDR3: TGCAGCGCCCAGGACCGGGACTTTCATGAGCAGTTCTTC.

The chain employs TRBV7-2 and TRBJ1-3; tentatively, D is TRBD1 (6 bases). The CDR3 totals 15 residues. CDR1 is SGHTA, CDR2 FQGNSA, per germline. Deletions cut 0 bases from V and 2 bases from J, with 8 bases between. DNA for the CDR3: TGTGCCAGCAGCTTAGCGTGGGGGCCTGGAAACACCATATATTTT. It specifies CASSLAWGPGNTIYF.

This sequence joins TRBV5-4 and TRBJ2-5; possible D gene TRBD2, 6 bases. Germline lookup yields CDR1 SGHNT and CDR2 YYREEE (reference sequence). Trimming removed 6 bases at V and 2 bases at J, with 20 bases between. The CDR3 loop spans 16 amino acids. This CDR3 reads CASTSAPTRGQETQYF. The CDR3 nucleotides are TGTGCCAGCACCTCGGCACCAACACGGGGGCAAGAGACCCAGTACTTC. Using reference TRBV5-4 and TRBJ2-5 for the parts outside the CDR3, the full variable domain is ETGVTQSPTHLIKTRGQQVTLRCSSQSGHNTVSWYQQALGQGPQFIFQYYREEENGRGNFPPRFSGLQFPNYSSELNVNALELDDSALYLCASTSAPTRGQETQYFGPGTRLLVL.

The V gene is TRBV7-3, the J gene TRBJ2-5, with D perhaps matching TRBD1 (5 bases). From germline, CDR1 is SGHTA and CDR2 FQGTGA. V shed 0 bases and J shed 4 bases, with 6 bases lying between them. The CDR3 runs 13 residues. This CDR3 is CASSLTRAETQYF. The CDR3 nucleotides are TGTGCCAGCAGCTTAACCAGGGCAGAGACCCAGTACTTC.

V gene TRBV6-5 combines with J gene TRBJ1-1; D is ambiguous. The CDR3 length is 11 residues. Germline V lookup: CDR1 MNHEY, CDR2 SVGAGI. Trimming took 11 bases from V and 11 from J, leaving 18 bases between them. Here the CDR3 reads CASRDSRSAFF. CDR3 in DNA: TGTGCCTCCCGGGATAGCCGGTCGGCTTTCTTT.

The chain recombines TRBV29-1 with TRBJ1-1; D call uncertain. The germline V and J ends were trimmed by 7 bases and 2 bases, with 5 bases remaining between them. Germline CDR1 is SQVTM and CDR2 is ANQGSEA. The length of the CDR3 is 10 residues. CDR3 nucleotide sequence: TGCAGCGCCAGTAACACTGAAGCTTTCTTT. It translates to CSASNTEAFF.

V and J are TRBV10-3 and TRBJ2-5, with a weak D call TRBD2 (5 bases). Trimming took off 3 bases at V and 1 base at J, with 15 bases between the two ends. The CDR3 covers 16 residues. Germline values: CDR1 ENHRY, CDR2 SYGVKD. CDR3 DNA sequence: TGTGCCATCAGTGATAGGAACGACCGGGGCCAAGAGACCCAGTACTTC. Translation gives CAISDRNDRGQETQYF.

The chain links TRBV19 to TRBJ2-3; 8 nucleotides agree with TRBD1. The CDR3 is made up of 15 amino acids. The germline V gene has CDR1 LNHDA and CDR2 SQIVND (reference sequence). The V gene end was trimmed by 5 bases and the J gene end by 1 base; junction bases not matched to a gene: 5. CDR3 in DNA: TGTGCCAGTAGTCCGGACAGGGTTCGCACAGATACGCAGTATTTT. This codes for CASSPDRVRTDTQYF.

This sequence joins TRBV5-1 and TRBJ1-1, with D maybe TRBD1 (6 bases). V gave up 4 bases and J gave up 3 bases, with 13 bases separating them. Germline V gene sequence: CDR1 SGHRS, CDR2 YFSETQ. The CDR3 totals 14 residues. CDR3 region: CASSPRDIDTEAFF. CDR3 DNA: TGCGCCAGCAGCCCCCGGGACATCGACACTGAAGCTTTCTTT.

The rearrangement joins TRBV6-5 to TRBJ2-7; D remains unclear. There are 11 residues in the CDR3. Trimming pared 2 bases from V and 8 bases from J, leaving 7 bases between. Germline assignment: CDR1 MNHEY and CDR2 SVGAGI. The chain's CDR3 is CASSYGLKQYF. In DNA form, the CDR3 reads TGTGCCAGCAGTTACGGGCTCAAGCAGTACTTC.

In regard to this clone: At the DNA level, this CDR3 is encoded by other sequences in the same sample as well. V is TRBV7-9 and J is TRBJ1-1; 8 bases are shared with TRBD1. The germline gives CDR1 SEHNR, CDR2 FQNEAQ (reference sequence). J lost 11 bases, V lost 4 bases, and 12 bases had no gene match. The CDR3 extends over 14 amino acids. The CDR3 nucleotides read TGTGCCAGCAGCTATCATACGCAGGGGGCGCCGGCTTTCTTT. Encoded protein: CASSYHTQGAPAFF.

This chain uses TRBV6-5 with TRBJ1-2; D perhaps matches TRBD1 (6 bases). CDR1 and CDR2 (germline): MNHEY, SVGAGI. V dropped 0 bases and J dropped 4 bases, with 9 bases sitting between them. The CDR3 sequence is 14 residues long. The CDR3 DNA reads as TGTGCCAGCAGTTACTCGAGGGGGGGCTATGGCTACACCTTC. Residues: CASSYSRGGYGYTF.

The rearrangement links TRBV19 to TRBJ1-5, with D tentatively TRBD1 (5 bases). The ends were cut back, 5 bases at V and 4 bases at J, with 6 bases in the middle. The germline V gene has CDR1 LNHDA and CDR2 SQIVND (reference sequence). The CDR3 has 12 amino acids. This CDR3 reads CASSQGNQPQHF. Here the CDR3 DNA reads TGTGCCAGTAGTCAGGGAAATCAGCCCCAGCATTTT. Full variable domain (missing parts from reference TRBV19 and TRBJ1-5): DGGITQSPKYLFRKEGQNVTLSCEQNLNHDAMYWYRQDPGQGLRLIYYSQIVNDFQKGDIAEGYSVSREKKESFPLTVTSAQKNPTAFYLCASSQGNQPQHFGDGTRLSIL.

The chain couples TRBV30 to TRBJ2-1, with TRBD2 matching 15 bases. Germline CDR1 and CDR2: GTSNPN and SVGIG (reference sequence). With V trimmed by 2 bases and J by 1 base, 3 bases remained unmatched. The CDR3 is 17 residues long. The CDR3 DNA reads as TGTGCCTGGAGTAGGGGACTAGCGGGAGGATCCTACAATGAGCAGTTCTTC. It yields the protein CAWSRGLAGGSYNEQFF. The complete variable domain, with remaining parts taken from reference TRBV30 and TRBJ2-1, reads SQTIHQWPATLVQPVGSPLSLECTVEGTSNPNLYWYRQAAGRGLQLLFYSVGIGQISSEVPQNLSASRPQDRQFILSSKKLLLSDSGFYLCAWSRGLAGGSYNEQFFGPGTRLTVL.

This chain uses TRBV5-1 with TRBJ2-3; D unclear. The ends were cut back, 1 base at V and 1 base at J, with 4 bases in the middle. The length of the CDR3 is 13 residues. Germline values: CDR1 SGHRS, CDR2 YFSETQ. The DNA for the CDR3 is TGCGCCAGCAGCTTGCGTGGCACAGATACGCAGTATTTT. Protein: CASSLRGTDTQYF.

V and J are TRBV30 and TRBJ1-1, with 7 bases that match TRBD1. CDR1 and CDR2 from the germline V gene are GTSNPN and SVGIG (reference sequence). V lost 0 bases and J lost 3; bases outside the gene matches: 7. The CDR3 is made up of 15 amino acids. The CDR3 sequence is CAWSVRWQGDTEAFF. In nucleotides, the CDR3 is TGTGCCTGGAGTGTACGATGGCAGGGGGACACTGAAGCTTTCTTT.

This chain joins TRBV29-1 and TRBJ1-4; 7 bases match TRBD1. CDR1 is SQVTM, CDR2 ANQGSEA, per germline. After removal of 6 bases from V and 6 bases from J, the junction contained 4 bases not matched to a gene. The CDR3 spans 12 residues. CDR3 sequence reads: CSVVRGDEKLFF. The CDR3 nucleotides read TGCAGCGTCGTCAGGGGGGATGAAAAACTGTTTTTT.

V usage is TRBV28 and J usage is TRBJ2-7; D is ambiguous. CDR1 MDHEN and CDR2 SYDVKM come from the germline V gene. CDR3 length equals 13 residues. Trimming took 1 base from V and 6 from J, leaving 10 bases between them. The CDR3 region has the DNA TGTGCCAGCAGTTTATCTGCGAGAGTCGAGCAGTACTTC. Amino acid sequence: CASSLSARVEQYF.

The chain employs TRBV15 and TRBJ1-6, with D possibly being TRBD1 (5 bases). Germline CDR1 and CDR2: LNHNV and YYDKDF (reference sequence). The ends were cut back, 11 bases at V and 6 bases at J, with 26 bases in the middle. The CDR3 totals 17 residues. CDR3 residues: CADRTLWGETANSPLHF. CDR3 bases: TGTGCCGACCGCACCCTTTGGGGGGAAACAGCTAATTCACCCCTCCACTTT. The complete variable domain, with remaining parts taken from reference TRBV15 and TRBJ1-6, reads DAMVIQNPRYQVTQFGKPVTLSCSQTLNHNVMYWYQQKSSQAPKLLFHYYDKDFNNEADTPDNFQSRRPNTSFCFLDIRSPGLGDTAMYLCADRTLWGETANSPLHFGNGTRLTVT.

The chain combines TRBV6-5 with TRBJ2-7; 8 nucleotides match TRBD1. The CDR3 runs to 15 residues. V was pared by 2 bases and J by 4 bases, with 7 bases of the junction left unmatched. Germline V gives CDR1 MNHEY, CDR2 SVGAGI. CDR3 DNA: TGTGCCAGCAGTTACCTAAGACAGGGGTTTTACGAGCAGTACTTC. Amino acids: CASSYLRQGFYEQYF.

CDR3 DNA sequence: TGTGCCAGCACTTCTTATTCCAGATCCTACAATGAGCAGTTCTTC. It yields the protein CASTSYSRSYNEQFF. V gene TRBV11-2 combines with J gene TRBJ2-1, with D uncertain. This CDR3 has 15 amino acids. The germline V and J ends were trimmed by 7 bases and 1 base, with 14 bases remaining between them. The germline gives CDR1 SGHAT, CDR2 FQNNGV.